This is a list of T cell receptor beta chains from one sample in a study of T cells after yellow fever vaccination. TCRdb used MiXCR to reprocess the 5' RACE reads, holding one entry per CDR3 protein. The top ten clones hold 13% to 15% of a sample with around 550,000 distinct CDR3 sequences, roughly a fifth of them seen once. The sample was PBMCs, taken 15 days after the yellow fever booster vaccination. The receptors derive from a man younger than 45 who received the YFV17D yellow fever vaccine. CDR3s include the opening cysteine and the closing phenylalanine or tryptophan. D genes are given only for firm matches. Expanded clones are given a class, and other clones once, few, many or no size at all.

j_gene: TRBJ2-5; v_gene: TRBV5-1; d_gene: -; abundance: few; CDR3nt: TGCGCCAGCACTGGCGGCGTAGGATCATTGGGGGGAGAGACCCAGTACTTC; CDR3aa: CASTGGVGSLGGETQYF
j_gene: TRBJ1-2; v_gene: TRBV5-1; d_gene: -; abundance: few; CDR3nt: TGCGCCAGCAGCTTGGTCCCCGACAGTCCCCTCTATCGCTATGGCTACACCTTC; CDR3aa: CASSLVPDSPLYRYGYTF
j_gene: TRBJ2-2; v_gene: TRBV11-2; d_gene: TRBD2; abundance: few; CDR3nt: TGTGCCAGCAGCCCCAGCGGGATGAACACCGGGGAGCTGTTTTTT; CDR3aa: CASSPSGMNTGELFF
j_gene: TRBJ2-6; v_gene: TRBV20-1; d_gene: -; abundance: -; CDR3nt: TGCAGTGCTGAGCCTAGACTTGCAGGGACTGGGGCCAACGTCCTGACTTTC; CDR3aa: CSAEPRLAGTGANVLTF
j_gene: TRBJ2-4; v_gene: TRBV25-1; d_gene: -; abundance: -; CDR3nt: TGTGCCAGCAGTGAAGAGGGAAACATTCAGTACTTC; CDR3aa: CASSEEGNIQYF
j_gene: TRBJ2-1; v_gene: TRBV20-1; d_gene: TRBD2; abundance: -; CDR3nt: TGCAGTGCTAAGAAAGCGGGAGTACGGAATGAGCAGTTCTTC; CDR3aa: CSAKKAGVRNEQFF
j_gene: TRBJ1-2; v_gene: TRBV12-3/TRBV12-4; d_gene: -; abundance: once; CDR3nt: TGTGCCAGCACCCCGGAGCGAGACCCCTATGGCTACACCTTC; CDR3aa: CASTPERDPYGYTF
j_gene: TRBJ2-2; v_gene: TRBV5-1; d_gene: -; abundance: few; CDR3nt: TGCGCCAGCAGCCTGAGGACAGATTCCACCGGGGAGCTGTTTTTT; CDR3aa: CASSLRTDSTGELFF
j_gene: TRBJ2-2; v_gene: TRBV4-3; d_gene: -; abundance: few; CDR3nt: TGCGCCAGCAGCCAAGATCAGGTCACCGGGGAGCTGTTTTTT; CDR3aa: CASSQDQVTGELFF
j_gene: TRBJ1-5; v_gene: TRBV20-1; d_gene: -; abundance: few; CDR3nt: TGCAGTGCTAGAGACCCCCAAGGGGGGAAGCCCCAGCATTTT; CDR3aa: CSARDPQGGKPQHF
j_gene: TRBJ2-5; v_gene: TRBV5-1; d_gene: -; abundance: few; CDR3nt: TGCGCCAGCAGCTTGTGGGATGGAGAGACCCAGTACTTC; CDR3aa: CASSLWDGETQYF
j_gene: TRBJ2-3; v_gene: TRBV2; d_gene: -; abundance: few; CDR3nt: TGTGCCAGCAGTGACGACGGGGGAGGCCTTCAGTATTTT; CDR3aa: CASSDDGGGLQYF
j_gene: TRBJ2-1; v_gene: TRBV29-1; d_gene: -; abundance: few; CDR3nt: TGCAGCGCCTCCAGCGGGTGGGCCGGGAATGAGCAGTTCTTC; CDR3aa: CSASSGWAGNEQFF
j_gene: TRBJ2-5; v_gene: TRBV5-1; d_gene: TRBD2; abundance: few; CDR3nt: TGCGCCAGCAGCTTGGCCATGCTAGCGGGAGGGATCGGAGAGACCCAGTACTTC; CDR3aa: CASSLAMLAGGIGETQYF
j_gene: TRBJ2-7; v_gene: TRBV7-9; d_gene: -; abundance: -; CDR3nt: TGTGCCAGCAGCTTAGGGCAGCGCTGGTACGAGCAGTACTTC; CDR3aa: CASSLGQRWYEQYF
j_gene: TRBJ2-3; v_gene: TRBV10-3; d_gene: TRBD1; abundance: -; CDR3nt: TGTGCCATCAGTGGGGAGGACAGGGGCACAGATACGCAGTATTTT; CDR3aa: CAISGEDRGTDTQYF
j_gene: TRBJ2-1; v_gene: TRBV20-1; d_gene: -; abundance: -; CDR3nt: TGCAGTGCACCTAGAACAGGGATGGATGAGCAGTTCTTC; CDR3aa: CSAPRTGMDEQFF
j_gene: TRBJ2-5; v_gene: TRBV5-1; d_gene: TRBD2; abundance: -; CDR3nt: TGCGCCAGCAGCTTGGAAGGCCTAGCGGGAATAGAGACCCAGTACTTC; CDR3aa: CASSLEGLAGIETQYF
j_gene: TRBJ2-3; v_gene: TRBV12-3/TRBV12-4; d_gene: TRBD2; abundance: -; CDR3nt: TGTGCCAGCAGACGAGGGATTAGCGGGTGGACAGATACGCAGTATTTT; CDR3aa: CASRRGISGWTDTQYF
j_gene: TRBJ2-2; v_gene: TRBV20-1; d_gene: -; abundance: -; CDR3nt: TGCAGTGCTAGTCTCAACCTGAACACCGGGGAGCTGTTTTTT; CDR3aa: CSASLNLNTGELFF
j_gene: TRBJ2-1; v_gene: TRBV9; d_gene: -; abundance: few; CDR3nt: TGTGCCAGCAGCACTGGAGCTGTGGAGCAGTTCTTC; CDR3aa: CASSTGAVEQFF
j_gene: TRBJ2-3; v_gene: TRBV5-1; d_gene: TRBD2; abundance: few; CDR3nt: TGCGCCAGCAGCTCCGGGACTAGCGGGACGACAGATACGCAGTATTTT; CDR3aa: CASSSGTSGTTDTQYF